The T cell receptor (beta chain) described here comes from a study of patients and donors after allogeneic stem cell transplantation (dated by TCRdb to about 2020). The library was produced with RT-PCR. Sequencing was carried out with a NextSeq 550. Using fastp trimming at Q25 and MiXCR clonotype assembly, TCRdb reanalyzed the public sequencing data and kept in-frame beta chains. Records with the same CDR3 protein are collapsed into one entry carrying the most frequent genes and DNA. The sample table shows around 29,000 distinct CDR3 sequences, and 30% to 40% are seen once. The ten most abundant clones make up less than 85% of the sample. Worth noting for this clonotype: There is no known antigen for this receptor. No clone much larger than this one lies a single base away; base qualities are absent.

Specimen: blood, either unsorted or a sorted T cell fraction (not recorded which). This sequence was found in a human donor who was either an allogeneic HSCT recipient or a stem cell or donor lymphocyte infusion donor (not recorded which). It is not recorded whose cells these are; they may come from a transplant donor.

The sequence in DNA is TGTGCCAGCAGCTTCCGGGGAGGACTCACAGATACGCAGTATTTT. Its protein product is CASSFRGGLTDTQYF. The V gene is TRBV7-2 and the J gene is TRBJ2-3, and perhaps TRBD2 as D gene, on 6 matching bases. Looking up the germline V gene yields CDR1 SGHTA and CDR2 FQGNSA. V loses 3 bases of germline sequence and J loses 2 bases, and the interval between the two ends is 12 bases. Inclusive of the bounding cysteine and phenylalanine, the CDR3 is 15 residues long. Left in the record is the CDR3 DNA by itself, 45 bases read in frame from the first base. Full variable domain (CDR3 extended with the reference TRBV7-2 and TRBJ2-3 proteins): GAGVSQSPSNKVTEKGKDVELRCDPISGHTALYWYRQSLGQGLEFLIYFQGNSAPDKSGLPSDRFSAERTGGSVSTLTIQRTQQEDSAVYLCASSFRGGLTDTQYFGPGTRLTVL.